This TCR beta chain was sequenced in a study of blood T cell repertoires in COVID-19. About the study: Material from acute and convalescent COVID-19 was sourced from the United States, Italy and Spain.

Produced via immunoSEQ multiplex PCR; TCRdb's table is partial and in-frame only. The repertoire holds about 23,000 clones, 83% seen once, with 48% in the top ten. CDR3 length equals 14 residues. Germline V gene lookup returns CDR1 LNHDA and CDR2 SQIVND (reference sequence). After removal of 4 bases from V and 2 bases from J, the junction contained 4 bases not matched to a gene. The chain employs TRBV19 and TRBJ2-5; 7 bases fit TRBD2. The TCR was taken from a man between 65 and 85 years old with acute or convalescent COVID-19. The specimen sequenced was peripheral blood. DNA for the CDR3: TGTGCCAGTAGTAGTGGGACTACACAAGAGACCCAGTACTTC. Translated: CASSSGTTQETQYF.